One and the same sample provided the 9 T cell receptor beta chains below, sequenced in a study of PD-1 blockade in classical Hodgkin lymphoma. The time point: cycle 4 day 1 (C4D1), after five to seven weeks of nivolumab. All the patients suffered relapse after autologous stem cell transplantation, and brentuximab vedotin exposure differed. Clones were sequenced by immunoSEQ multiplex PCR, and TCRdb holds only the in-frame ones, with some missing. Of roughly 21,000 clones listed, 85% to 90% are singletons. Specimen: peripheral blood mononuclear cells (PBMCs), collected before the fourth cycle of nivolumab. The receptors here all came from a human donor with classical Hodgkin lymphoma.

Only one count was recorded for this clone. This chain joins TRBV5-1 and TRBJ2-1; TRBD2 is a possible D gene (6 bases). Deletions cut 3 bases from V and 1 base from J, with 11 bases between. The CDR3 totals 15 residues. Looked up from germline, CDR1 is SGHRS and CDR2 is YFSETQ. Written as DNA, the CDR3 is TGCGCCAGCAGCTGGAGCGGGTTTTCCTACAATGAGCAGTTCTTC. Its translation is CASSWSGFSYNEQFF. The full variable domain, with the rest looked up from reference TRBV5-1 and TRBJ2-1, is KAGVTQTPRYLIKTRGQQVTLSCSPISGHRSVSWYQQTPGQGLQFLFEYFSETQRNKGNFPGRFSGRQFSNSRSEMNVSTLELGDSALYLCASSWSGFSYNEQFFGPGTRLTVL.

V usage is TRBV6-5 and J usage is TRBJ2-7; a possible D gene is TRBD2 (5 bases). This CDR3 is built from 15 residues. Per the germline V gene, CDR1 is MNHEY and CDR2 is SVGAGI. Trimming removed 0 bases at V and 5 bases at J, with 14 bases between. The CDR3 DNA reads TGTGCCAGCAGTTACTCGGGGAGCGACTGGGACGAGCAGTACTTC. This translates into CASSYSGSDWDEQYF.

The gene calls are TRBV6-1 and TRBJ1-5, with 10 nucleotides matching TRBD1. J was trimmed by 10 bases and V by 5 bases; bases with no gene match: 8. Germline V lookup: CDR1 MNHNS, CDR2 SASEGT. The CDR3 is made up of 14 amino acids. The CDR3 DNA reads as TGTGCCAGCAGTTTGGGACAGGGGAAGGTCCCCCAGCATTTT. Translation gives CASSLGQGKVPQHF.

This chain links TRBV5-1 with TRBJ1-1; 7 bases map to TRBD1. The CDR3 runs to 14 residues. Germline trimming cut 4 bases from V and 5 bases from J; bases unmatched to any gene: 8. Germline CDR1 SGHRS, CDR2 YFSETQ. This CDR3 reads CASSLQGTETEAFF. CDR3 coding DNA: TGCGCCAGCAGCCTACAGGGGACGGAGACTGAAGCTTTCTTT.

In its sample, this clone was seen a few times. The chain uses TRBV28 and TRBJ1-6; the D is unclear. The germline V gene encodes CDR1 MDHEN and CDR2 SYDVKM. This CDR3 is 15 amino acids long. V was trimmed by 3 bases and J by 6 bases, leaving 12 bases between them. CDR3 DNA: TGTGCCAGCAGTTTGCCGACATCTTTTAATTCACCCCTCCACTTT. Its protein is CASSLPTSFNSPLHF.

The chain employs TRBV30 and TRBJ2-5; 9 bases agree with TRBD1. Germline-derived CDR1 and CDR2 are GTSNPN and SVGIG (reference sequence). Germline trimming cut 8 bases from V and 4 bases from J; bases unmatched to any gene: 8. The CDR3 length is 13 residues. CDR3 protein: CALAQGASETQYF. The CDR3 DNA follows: TGTGCCCTCGCACAGGGGGCATCAGAGACCCAGTACTTC.

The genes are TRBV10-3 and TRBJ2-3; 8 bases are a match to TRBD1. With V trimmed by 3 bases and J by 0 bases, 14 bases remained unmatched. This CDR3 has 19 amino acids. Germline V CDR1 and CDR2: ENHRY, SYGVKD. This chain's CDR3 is CAISDSGTGPLTSTDTQYF. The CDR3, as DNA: TGTGCCATCAGTGATTCCGGGACAGGCCCACTTACTAGCACAGATACGCAGTATTTT.

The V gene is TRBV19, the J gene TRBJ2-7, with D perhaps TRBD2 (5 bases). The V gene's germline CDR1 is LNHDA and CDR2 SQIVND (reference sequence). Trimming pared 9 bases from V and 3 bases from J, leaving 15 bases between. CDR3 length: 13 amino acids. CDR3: CARTGGLDYEQYF. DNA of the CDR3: TGTGCCAGGACCGGAGGATTAGACTACGAGCAGTACTTC. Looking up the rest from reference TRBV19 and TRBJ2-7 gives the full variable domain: DGGITQSPKYLFRKEGQNVTLSCEQNLNHDAMYWYRQDPGQGLRLIYYSQIVNDFQKGDIAEGYSVSREKKESFPLTVTSAQKNPTAFYLCARTGGLDYEQYFGPGTRLTVT.

CDR3 sequence: CASSPGFLGLAMGYF. CDR3 nucleotide sequence: TGTGCCAGCAGTCCCGGTTTTTTAGGACTAGCAATGGGGTATTTT. V and J are TRBV28 and TRBJ2-3, with 8 bases that match TRBD2. The CDR3 is 15 residues long. The trim removed 5 bases at V and 14 bases at J, leaving 18 bases unmatched. Germline loops: CDR1 MDHEN, CDR2 SYDVKM.